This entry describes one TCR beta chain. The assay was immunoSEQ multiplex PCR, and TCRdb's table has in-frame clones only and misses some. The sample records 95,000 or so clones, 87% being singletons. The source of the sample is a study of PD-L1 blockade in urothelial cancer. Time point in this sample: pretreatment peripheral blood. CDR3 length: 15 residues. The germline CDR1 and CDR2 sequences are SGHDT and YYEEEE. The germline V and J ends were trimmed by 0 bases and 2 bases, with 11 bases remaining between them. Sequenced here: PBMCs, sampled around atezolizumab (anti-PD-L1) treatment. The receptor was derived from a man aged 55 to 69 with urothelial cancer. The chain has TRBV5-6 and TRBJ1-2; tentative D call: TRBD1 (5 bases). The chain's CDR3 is CASSLDSTANYGYTF. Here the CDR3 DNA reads TGTGCCAGCAGCTTGGATTCGACAGCGAACTATGGCTACACCTTC.